These 27 T cell receptor beta chains were all obtained from the same sample, sequenced in a study of PD-L1 blockade in urothelial cancer (dated by TCRdb to about 2017). The time point label of this sample denotes: pretreatment peripheral blood. Libraries were made using the immunoSEQ multiplex PCR assay. TCRdb stores this immuneACCESS table with in-frame sequences only. Part of the clones is absent; in the studies checked, under half of the shortfall reflects unresolved V genes, and no reason is known for the rest. A total of 45,000 to 60,000 clones appear in this sample, approximately 85% of them only once. The leading ten clones occupy approximately 1.5% of the sample. This sample comprised PBMCs, obtained around atezolizumab (anti-PD-L1) treatment. Source of these receptors: a man aged 45-65 years with urothelial cancer.

This rearrangement joins TRBV2 to TRBJ2-2, with 7 bases aligning to TRBD1. V was clipped by 7 bases and J by 5 bases; unmatched bases: 4. From germline, CDR1 is SNHLY and CDR2 FYNNEI. The CDR3 length is 13 residues. DNA for the CDR3: TGTGCCAGCAAGGGACAGCCGACCGGGGAGCTGTTTTTT. Encoded protein: CASKGQPTGELFF.

The rearrangement links TRBV15 to TRBJ2-1; TRBD2 aligns across 10 bases. CDR1 and CDR2 (germline): LNHNV, YYDKDF (reference sequence). The CDR3 length is 14 residues. The J segment lost 2 bases and the V segment lost 6 bases, leaving 1 base of the junction unmatched. For the CDR3, the DNA is TGTGCCACCAGAGGACTAGCGGCCTACAATGAGCAGTTCTTC. Protein sequence: CATRGLAAYNEQFF.

This sequence joins TRBV19 and TRBJ1-5; D is undetermined. Trimming left V 1 base short and J 3 bases short, with 10 bases between. The CDR3 contains 15 residues. CDR1 and CDR2 from the germline V gene are LNHDA and SQIVND (reference sequence). Here the CDR3 DNA reads TGTGCCAGTAGTATAGGCAGAGGCTTCAATCAGCCCCAGCATTTT. This gives the protein CASSIGRGFNQPQHF.

This clone occurred once. The chain recombines TRBV7-2 with TRBJ2-1; possible D gene TRBD2, 6 bases. The CDR3 is made up of 14 amino acids. The ends were cut back, 1 base at V and 7 bases at J, with 11 bases in the middle. CDR1 and CDR2 (germline): SGHTA, FQGNSA. The CDR3 coding sequence is TGTGCCAGCAGCTTAGGGGCGGGGTCTAATGAGCAGTTCTTC. It codes for CASSLGAGSNEQFF.

This chain connects TRBV7-9 to TRBJ1-1, with 10 bases fitting TRBD1. The junction had 6 bases not matched to a gene; V was cut back by 5 bases and J by 3 bases. This CDR3 region has 15 residues. CDR1 is SEHNR, CDR2 FQNEAQ, per germline (reference sequence). In DNA form, the CDR3 reads TGTGCCAGCAGCAAGAGACAGGGGGCGGACACTGAAGCTTTCTTT. It yields the protein CASSKRQGADTEAFF.

V gene TRBV2 combines with J gene TRBJ1-5, with 11 bases matching TRBD1. V lost 7 bases and J lost 6; bases outside the gene matches: 5. The CDR3 is 14 residues long. Germline V lookup: CDR1 SNHLY, CDR2 FYNNEI. This CDR3 reads CASNADRGLQPQHF. CDR3 in DNA: TGTGCCAGCAATGCGGACAGGGGGCTTCAGCCCCAGCATTTT.

The DNA of the CDR3 is TGTGCCAGTAGTATATACGGGAGGGGCAGAGAAAAACTGTTTTTT. The encoded protein is CASSIYGRGREKLFF. The chain employs TRBV19 and TRBJ1-4; possible D gene TRBD1, 5 bases. The CDR3 has 15 amino acids. CDR1 and CDR2 from the germline V gene are LNHDA and SQIVND (reference sequence). The ends were cut back, 2 bases at V and 8 bases at J, with 15 bases in the middle.

The V gene is TRBV7-9, the J gene TRBJ2-5; possibly TRBD2 for D (6 bases). V lost 3 bases and J 2 bases, leaving 13 bases between the germline ends. The length of the CDR3 is 15 residues. Germline V gene sequence: CDR1 SEHNR, CDR2 FQNEAQ (reference sequence). The DNA for the CDR3 is TGTGCCAGCAGCTTCGCGCGGGGAACTCAAGAGACCCAGTACTTC. It yields the protein CASSFARGTQETQYF.

This clone was found once. This sequence joins TRBV27 and TRBJ2-1; TRBD2 matches 11 bases. This CDR3 comprises 19 residues. The V segment lost 5 bases and the J segment 0 bases; nucleotides outside the gene matches: 12. Germline V gene lookup returns CDR1 MNHEY and CDR2 SMNVEV (reference sequence). CDR3 amino acids: CASSPSGLAGPSSYNEQFF. As DNA, the CDR3 is TGTGCCAGCAGTCCTTCCGGACTAGCGGGCCCAAGCTCCTACAATGAGCAGTTCTTC.

This rearrangement joins TRBV6-4 to TRBJ2-1; 8 bases map to TRBD2. The germline V gene has CDR1 MRHNA and CDR2 SNTAGT. J was trimmed by 7 bases and V by 6 bases; bases with no gene match: 5. CDR3 length equals 13 residues. This CDR3 reads CASSPGTRNEQFF. CDR3 in DNA: TGTGCCAGCAGCCCCGGGACTAGAAATGAGCAGTTCTTC.

The CDR3 DNA reads as TGTGCCAGCAGTGAAAGAGGCAGCACAGATACGCAGTATTTT. It is translated as CASSERGSTDTQYF. The chain couples TRBV2 to TRBJ2-3; no clear D. Trimming took 2 bases from V and 0 from J, leaving 6 bases between them. The germline V gene has CDR1 SNHLY and CDR2 FYNNEI. The CDR3 length is 14 residues.

This clone was seen only once. The rearrangement joins TRBV6-4 to TRBJ2-7; the match to TRBD1 covers 8 bases. Germline V CDR1 and CDR2: MRHNA, SNTAGT. CDR3 length: 14 residues. With 6 bases clipped from V and 3 bases from J, the junction kept 7 bases outside the gene matches. DNA of the CDR3: TGTGCCAGCAGCCCCCGGGACAGGATCTACGAGCAGTACTTC. This gives the protein CASSPRDRIYEQYF.

For the CDR3, the DNA is TGTGCCAGTAGTATTGGGGCAGGGGGCATAATCTATGGCTACACCTTC. This translates into CASSIGAGGIIYGYTF. The rearrangement joins TRBV19 to TRBJ1-2, with TRBD1 identical over 8 bases. The CDR3 covers 16 residues. V was pared by 3 bases and J by 4 bases, with 10 bases of the junction left unmatched. CDR1 and CDR2 (germline): LNHDA, SQIVND (reference sequence).

The chain combines TRBV4-2 with TRBJ2-4, with D perhaps TRBD2 (6 bases). Germline CDR1 reads LGHNA; CDR2 reads YNFKEQ. Between the trimmed V and J ends, which lost 0 bases and 6 bases, there was a span of 12 bases. This CDR3 is 15 amino acids long. The CDR3 DNA follows: TGTGCCAGCAGCCAAGATGCGACTAGGGCAAACATTCAGTACTTC. It is translated as CASSQDATRANIQYF.

The chain links TRBV6-5 to TRBJ1-2; 8 nucleotides agree with TRBD1. After removal of 7 bases from V and 4 bases from J, the junction contained 11 bases not matched to a gene. The CDR3 is 15 amino acids. Germline V gene sequence: CDR1 MNHEY, CDR2 SVGAGI. The CDR3 DNA reads as TGTGCCAGCACCGTCAGGGGGCGGAACCTCTATGGCTACACCTTC. This translates into CASTVRGRNLYGYTF.

In this sample, this clone turned up once. This sequence joins TRBV18 and TRBJ2-2, with no clear D. Deletions cut 1 base from V and 7 bases from J, with 13 bases between. Per the germline V gene, CDR1 is KGHSH and CDR2 is LQKENI. The CDR3 extends over 15 amino acids. The CDR3 is CASSPQLSSGGELFF. CDR3 nucleotides: TGTGCCAGCTCACCACAACTGTCTTCGGGCGGGGAGCTGTTTTTT.

The rearrangement links TRBV5-4 to TRBJ1-2; TRBD1 agrees at 8 bases. The CDR3 covers 14 residues. Per germline, CDR1 SGHNT and CDR2 YYREEE (reference sequence). Trimming at V came to 5 bases and at J to 3 bases, leaving 6 bases not matched to a gene. The CDR3 here is CASSRTGPHYGYTF. As DNA, the CDR3 is TGTGCCAGCAGTCGGACAGGGCCGCACTATGGCTACACCTTC. Together with reference TRBV5-4 and TRBJ1-2, the CDR3 gives the full variable domain: ETGVTQSPTHLIKTRGQQVTLRCSSQSGHNTVSWYQQALGQGPQFIFQYYREEENGRGNFPPRFSGLQFPNYSSELNVNALELDDSALYLCASSRTGPHYGYTFGSGTRLTVV.

This chain connects TRBV19 to TRBJ2-5; 11 positions match TRBD2. CDR3 length equals 14 residues. Germline V gene data show CDR1 as LNHDA and CDR2 as SQIVND (reference sequence). J was trimmed by 4 bases and V by 7 bases; bases with no gene match: 5. CDR3 sequence reads: CASTTSGGTETQYF. The CDR3 coding sequence is TGTGCCAGTACTACTAGCGGGGGTACAGAGACCCAGTACTTC. Full variable domain (outside the CDR3, taken from reference TRBV19 and TRBJ2-5): DGGITQSPKYLFRKEGQNVTLSCEQNLNHDAMYWYRQDPGQGLRLIYYSQIVNDFQKGDIAEGYSVSREKKESFPLTVTSAQKNPTAFYLCASTTSGGTETQYFGPGTRLLVL.

This clone was observed once. This chain links TRBV7-9 with TRBJ1-1; maybe TRBD1 (5 bases). The length of the CDR3 is 15 residues. CDR1 and CDR2 from the germline V gene are SEHNR and FQNEAQ (reference sequence). Trimming pared 0 bases from V and 1 base from J, leaving 9 bases between. The CDR3, as DNA: TGTGCCAGCAGCTTAGCGGGGACTCGGAACACTGAAGCTTTCTTT. Translating it yields CASSLAGTRNTEAFF. Looking up the rest from reference TRBV7-9 and TRBJ1-1 gives the full variable domain: DTGVSQNPRHKITKRGQNVTFRCDPISEHNRLYWYRQTLGQGPEFLTYFQNEAQLEKSRLLSDRFSAERPKGSFSTLEIQRTEQGDSAMYLCASSLAGTRNTEAFFGQGTRLTVV.

The chain recombines TRBV6-5 with TRBJ2-5; 11 positions agree with TRBD2. The CDR3 covers 15 residues. In germline, CDR1 is MNHEY, CDR2 SVGAGI. V was pared by 6 bases and J by 5 bases, with 8 bases of the junction left unmatched. The CDR3 is CASSHRLAGRETQYF. Here the CDR3 DNA reads TGTGCCAGCAGCCACCGACTAGCGGGGAGGGAGACCCAGTACTTC.

The V gene is TRBV2, the J gene TRBJ1-3, with unresolved D. V was shortened by 8 bases and J by 0 bases, with 8 bases between the two germline ends. The CDR3 covers 13 residues. CDR1 and CDR2 from the germline V gene are SNHLY and FYNNEI. CDR3 sequence: CASHLDSGNTIYF. In nucleotides, the CDR3 is TGTGCCAGCCACCTAGACTCTGGAAACACCATATATTTT.

This sequence joins TRBV27 and TRBJ2-2; D is perhaps TRBD1 (7 bases). CDR1 and CDR2 (germline): MNHEY, SMNVEV (reference sequence). This CDR3 contains 14 residues. The V end lost 5 bases, the J end lost 6 bases, and 13 bases lay between the germline ends. CDR3 DNA sequence: TGTGCCAGCAGTACCCCAGGGGGGTCCGGGGAGCTGTTTTTT. It translates to CASSTPGGSGELFF.

The chain uses TRBV18 and TRBJ2-7; 8 nucleotides match TRBD1. V lost 6 bases, J lost 0 bases, and 4 bases stayed unmatched. CDR1 KGHSH and CDR2 LQKENI come from the germline V gene. The CDR3 is 14 amino acids. CDR3 sequence reads: CASSPDRDSYEQYF. The CDR3 DNA is TGTGCCAGCTCTCCGGACAGGGACTCCTACGAGCAGTACTTC.

The chain combines TRBV18 with TRBJ2-6; 7 nucleotides line up with TRBD1. Per the germline V gene, CDR1 is KGHSH and CDR2 is LQKENI. With 0 bases clipped from V and 4 bases from J, the junction kept 3 bases outside the gene matches. The CDR3 totals 16 residues. The CDR3 loop reads CASSPPTGSGANVLTF. In DNA, the CDR3 is TGTGCCAGCTCACCACCGACAGGGTCCGGGGCCAACGTCCTGACTTTC.

The chain carries TRBV10-3 and TRBJ1-5; 8 nucleotides align to TRBD1. CDR3 size: 15 residues. From germline, CDR1 is ENHRY and CDR2 SYGVKD. Trimming cost V 2 bases and J 5 bases; bases outside gene matches: 5. CDR3 sequence (DNA): TGTGCCATCAGTGAGAACCAGGGGGCGTATCAGCCCCAGCATTTT. It is translated as CAISENQGAYQPQHF.

V usage is TRBV27 and J usage is TRBJ2-1, with D possibly matching TRBD1 (5 bases). CDR1 is MNHEY, CDR2 SMNVEV, per germline (reference sequence). The CDR3 loop spans 12 amino acids. Trimming cost V 3 bases and J 9 bases, with 9 bases left between them. CDR3 residues: CASSLPRGEQFF. The CDR3 DNA reads as TGTGCCAGCAGTTTGCCTAGGGGTGAGCAGTTCTTC.

V gene TRBV11-1 combines with J gene TRBJ1-5; D perhaps matches TRBD1 (6 bases). The V and J ends lost 5 bases and 0 bases respectively, with 14 bases between them. There are 16 residues in the CDR3. Germline V gives CDR1 SGHAT, CDR2 FQDESV (reference sequence). CDR3 in DNA: TGTGCCAGCAGCCTCGGCCCAGGGGCTAGCAATCAGCCCCAGCATTTT. This sequence encodes CASSLGPGASNQPQHF. Drawing the rest from reference TRBV11-1 and TRBJ1-5, the complete variable domain is EAEVAQSPRYKITEKSQAVAFWCDPISGHATLYWYRQILGQGPELLVQFQDESVVDDSQLPKDRFSAERLKGVDSTLKIQPAELGDSAMYLCASSLGPGASNQPQHFGDGTRLSIL.